One and the same sample provided the 17 T cell receptor beta chains below, sequenced in a study of Ad26.COV2.S vaccination and SARS-CoV-2 variants. Treatment noted: around 19 received Ad26.COV2.S at low or high dose, single or two shots; several received placebo; per-sample allocation not given. Specimen acquisition occurred on day 63 following the initial vaccine or placebo injection. Profiling relied on immunoSEQ multiplex PCR, and the TCRdb table lists in-frame clones only, not all of them. The data show 300,000 to 400,000 clones, more than 75% seen once. Sequencing was performed on peripheral blood, taken in a trial of Ad26.COV2.S vaccine versus placebo. These receptors came from a person between 18 and 65 years old who received the Ad26.COV2.S COVID-19 vaccine or a placebo.

The chain couples TRBV27 to TRBJ2-5; 12 bases match TRBD1. V lost 6 bases, J lost 3 bases, and 14 bases stayed unmatched. The germline gives CDR1 MNHEY, CDR2 SMNVEV (reference sequence). The CDR3 is made up of 18 amino acids. The CDR3 spells CASSTTGTGGFRKETQYF. Here the CDR3 DNA reads TGTGCCAGCAGCACAACCGGGACAGGGGGCTTCAGAAAAGAGACCCAGTACTTC.

This sequence joins TRBV20-1 and TRBJ1-2; D unresolved. Germline V gives CDR1 DFQATT, CDR2 SNEGSKA (reference sequence). This CDR3 is 11 amino acids long. V dropped 2 bases and J dropped 10 bases, with 11 bases sitting between them. CDR3 region: CSARLSGNYTF. The CDR3 nucleotides read TGCAGTGCTAGATTGTCAGGAAACTACACCTTC.

Regarding this clone: Other nucleotide sequences from this sample produce the same CDR3. The V call is TRBV5-5, the J call TRBJ1-5, with D uncertain. The CDR3 totals 15 residues. Trimming took 2 bases from V and 0 from J, leaving 9 bases between them. Germline V lookup: CDR1 SGHKS, CDR2 YYEKEE (reference sequence). The DNA for the CDR3 is TGTGCCAGCAGCTTCCAAGGGAATAGCAATCAGCCCCAGCATTTT. Its translation: CASSFQGNSNQPQHF.

Written as DNA, the CDR3 is TGTGCCAGTAGTATGAGAAGTAGCTCCACCGGGGAGCTGTTTTTT. It is translated as CASSMRSSSTGELFF. V and J are TRBV19 and TRBJ2-2, with D uncertain. With 3 bases removed from V and 4 bases from J, the gap between germline ends came to 12 bases. CDR1 LNHDA and CDR2 SQIVND come from the germline V gene (reference sequence). CDR3 size: 15 residues.

The DNA for the CDR3 is TGCGCCAGCAGCTTGGGATCAGGGGGACAAGAGACCCAGTACTTC. This codes for CASSLGSGGQETQYF. The chain links TRBV5-1 to TRBJ2-5; 7 nucleotides match TRBD1. The CDR3 runs to 15 residues. Germline-derived CDR1 and CDR2 are SGHRS and YFSETQ. V lost 0 bases, J lost 2 bases, and 4 bases stayed unmatched.

CDR3 DNA sequence: TGTGCCAGCAGCTTGGGGCAGGGGAATGAAGCTTTCTTT. Residues: CASSLGQGNEAFF. The chain employs TRBV5-6 and TRBJ1-1, with D perhaps TRBD1 (6 bases). V was shortened by 0 bases and J by 7 bases, with 10 bases between the two germline ends. This CDR3 is 13 amino acids long. From germline, CDR1 is SGHDT and CDR2 YYEEEE.

Note on this clone: At the DNA level, this CDR3 is encoded by other sequences in the same sample as well. The chain uses TRBV18 and TRBJ1-4, with a weak D call TRBD1 (5 bases). This CDR3 is built from 14 residues. V was trimmed by 1 base and J by 2 bases, leaving 5 bases between them. Germline V CDR1 and CDR2: KGHSH, LQKENI. CDR3 amino acids: CASSPQGTNEKLFF. The CDR3 coding sequence is TGTGCCAGCTCACCACAGGGGACTAATGAAAAACTGTTTTTT.

Written as DNA, the CDR3 is TGTGCCAGCAGCTCCGTGACAGGGGGTACCGGGGAGCTGTTTTTT. It translates to CASSSVTGGTGELFF. V is TRBV7-2 and J is TRBJ2-2; TRBD1 matches 9 bases. The germline V gene has CDR1 SGHTA and CDR2 FQGNSA. J gave up 5 bases and V 4 bases, and 5 bases lay outside the gene matches. The CDR3 contains 15 residues.

The V and J genes are TRBV6-2 or TRBV6-3 and TRBJ2-1, with D maybe TRBD1 (6 bases). V was cut by 5 bases and J by 2 bases, with 13 bases left in between. The V gene's germline CDR1 is MNHEY and CDR2 SVGEGT. This CDR3 has 15 amino acids. The CDR3 sequence: CASSDPTGTYNEQFF. For the CDR3, the DNA is TGTGCCAGCAGTGACCCCACAGGGACCTACAATGAGCAGTTCTTC.

This chain joins TRBV5-1 and TRBJ2-1, with D hard to call. The germline gives CDR1 SGHRS, CDR2 YFSETQ. The CDR3 contains 13 residues. Trimming removed 1 base at V and 5 bases at J, with 7 bases between. CDR3 coding DNA: TGCGCCAGCAGCTTGAGCTTGGACAATGAGCAGTTCTTC. It yields the protein CASSLSLDNEQFF.

The rearrangement uses TRBV9 and TRBJ1-4; unclear D gene. V was trimmed by 2 bases and J by 2 bases, leaving 10 bases between them. The CDR3 spans 15 residues. The germline V gene encodes CDR1 SGDLS and CDR2 YYNGEE. This CDR3 is CASSVSGVTNEKLFF. CDR3 in DNA: TGTGCCAGCAGCGTTTCAGGAGTCACTAATGAAAAACTGTTTTTT.

This clone has just one count. The chain recombines TRBV6-4 with TRBJ2-3; D call uncertain. Germline values: CDR1 MRHNA, CDR2 SNTAGT. The CDR3 runs to 13 residues. Trimming cost V 3 bases and J 6 bases, with 10 bases left between them. This CDR3 reads CASSEIASDTQYF. The CDR3, as DNA: TGTGCCAGCAGTGAAATAGCCTCGGATACGCAGTATTTT.

The V gene is TRBV4-3, the J gene TRBJ1-3, with D perhaps TRBD1 (5 bases). V was cut by 0 bases and J by 1 base, with 13 bases left in between. CDR3 length: 17 amino acids. The germline V gene encodes CDR1 LGHNA and CDR2 YSLEER. The CDR3 protein is CASSQDAGGGSGNTIYF. The CDR3 nucleotides read TGCGCCAGCAGCCAAGATGCAGGTGGGGGGTCTGGAAACACCATATATTTT.

This clone occurred once. The rearrangement uses TRBV7-6 and TRBJ2-2; the match to TRBD2 covers 7 bases. The CDR3 covers 16 residues. CDR1 and CDR2 from the germline V gene are SGHVS and FNYEAQ. V shed 5 bases and J 3 bases; nucleotides not matched to a gene: 9. The CDR3 reads CASSGGRKRDTGELFF. As DNA, the CDR3 is TGTGCCAGCAGCGGCGGGAGAAAAAGGGACACCGGGGAGCTGTTTTTT. Variable domain in full (rest from reference TRBV7-6 and TRBJ2-2): GAGVSQSPRYKVTKRGQDVALRCDPISGHVSLYWYRQALGQGPEFLTYFNYEAQQDKSGLPNDRFSAERPEGSISTLTIQRTEQRDSAMYRCASSGGRKRDTGELFFGEGSRLTVL.

This chain links TRBV11-2 with TRBJ2-5; possible D gene TRBD1, 5 bases. Trimming removed 6 bases from V and 4 bases from J, with 9 bases in between. CDR3 size: 12 residues. Germline CDR1 SGHAT, CDR2 FQNNGV. CDR3 DNA sequence: TGTGCCAGCAGAGGGGAAGGAGAGACCCAGTACTTC. Translation gives CASRGEGETQYF.

The V and J genes are TRBV18 and TRBJ2-7; maybe TRBD1 (5 bases). Germline V gene sequence: CDR1 KGHSH, CDR2 LQKENI. V lost 6 bases and J 5 bases, leaving 11 bases between the germline ends. The CDR3 has 12 residues. The CDR3, as DNA: TGTGCCAGCTCGCCAGGGCAGGACGAGCAGTACTTC. It specifies CASSPGQDEQYF.

V and J are TRBV6-1 and TRBJ2-1; D is unclear. Trimming shortened V by 3 bases and J by 8 bases, and 11 bases separated the two germline ends. Per germline, CDR1 MNHNS and CDR2 SASEGT. This CDR3 has 13 amino acids. For the CDR3, the DNA is TGTGCCAGCAGTGACCTTTTGATGTATGAGCAGTTCTTC. Protein sequence: CASSDLLMYEQFF.